A selection of T cell receptor beta chains follows, all from one sample in a study of early T cells in non-severe SARS-CoV-2 infection. TCRdb processed the 5' RACE reads anew with MiXCR; each CDR3 protein has one entry. This sample yields 90,000 or so distinct CDR3 sequences, of which 15% are seen a single time; roughly 6% belongs to the top ten. The sample comprised whole blood. The receptor set was obtained from an adult who was a healthcare worker with PCR-confirmed SARS-CoV-2 infection or an uninfected control (not recorded which). Each CDR3 is given with its conserved first and last residue. The order of the fields is clone size, J gene, D gene, V gene, CDR3 protein, CDR3 DNA. The D gene is left open where the match is weak. Only part of the rows carry a size: once, few, many, or a class if the clone is expanded.

size: few; J: TRBJ1-2; D: -; V: TRBV28; CDR3: CASSLIRAGGYTF; DNA: TGTGCCAGCAGTCTCATCCGGGCCGGAGGCTACACCTTC
size: few; J: TRBJ2-2; D: TRBD2; V: TRBV28; CDR3: CASSFDSGRSDGELFF; DNA: TGTGCCAGCAGTTTTGATAGCGGGAGGTCGGACGGGGAGCTGTTTTTT
size: many; J: TRBJ2-7; D: TRBD1; V: TRBV25-1; CDR3: CASSPANRGAYEQYF; DNA: TGTGCCAGCAGTCCGGCCAACAGGGGCGCCTACGAGCAGTACTTC
size: -; J: TRBJ2-7; D: -; V: TRBV5-1; CDR3: CASSLAGESLYEQYF; DNA: TGCGCCAGCAGCTTGGCGGGGGAAAGCCTCTACGAGCAGTACTTC
size: many; J: TRBJ1-1; D: -; V: TRBV20-1; CDR3: CSARRPEAFF; DNA: TGCAGTGCTAGGCGACCGGAAGCTTTCTTT
size: few; J: TRBJ1-5; D: -; V: TRBV18; CDR3: CASSPTQGNNQPQHF; DNA: TGTGCCAGCTCACCTACACAGGGAAACAATCAGCCCCAGCATTTT
size: -; J: TRBJ2-3; D: TRBD2; V: TRBV27; CDR3: CASSTVAGVEDTQYF; DNA: TGTGCCAGCAGTACGGTAGCGGGAGTAGAAGATACGCAGTATTTT
size: medium-sized; J: TRBJ2-5; D: -; V: TRBV28; CDR3: CASSLLSQETQYF; DNA: TGTGCCAGCAGTTTACTATCCCAAGAGACCCAGTACTTC
size: -; J: TRBJ1-4; D: -; V: TRBV18; CDR3: CASSPPTDNEKLFF; DNA: TGTGCCAGCTCACCACCGACAGATAATGAAAAACTGTTTTTT
size: many; J: TRBJ1-5; D: -; V: TRBV12-3/TRBV12-4; CDR3: CASSIQGNNQPQHF; DNA: TGTGCCAGCAGTATACAGGGAAACAATCAGCCCCAGCATTTT
size: -; J: TRBJ2-7; D: -; V: TRBV20-1; CDR3: CSASGGFAYEQYF; DNA: TGCAGTGCTAGTGGCGGCTTTGCCTACGAGCAGTACTTC
size: -; J: TRBJ2-5; D: TRBD2; V: TRBV14; CDR3: CASSHDGRPETQYF; DNA: TGTGCCAGCAGCCATGACGGGAGGCCAGAGACCCAGTACTTC
size: few; J: TRBJ1-2; D: -; V: TRBV10-3; CDR3: CAICSTPANYGYTF; DNA: TGTGCCATCTGTTCGACCCCAGCTAACTATGGCTACACCTTC
size: few; J: TRBJ2-1; D: TRBD2; V: TRBV12-3/TRBV12-4; CDR3: CASSLGREGLNEQFF; DNA: TGTGCCAGCAGTTTGGGGCGGGAGGGCCTCAATGAGCAGTTCTTC
size: few; J: TRBJ2-7; D: TRBD1; V: TRBV28; CDR3: CASSGTGVYEQYF; DNA: TGTGCCAGCAGTGGGACAGGAGTATACGAGCAGTACTTC
size: few; J: TRBJ2-3; D: TRBD2; V: TRBV28; CDR3: CASRGSGRWTDTQYF; DNA: TGTGCCAGCAGAGGTAGCGGGAGGTGGACAGATACGCAGTATTTT
size: -; J: TRBJ1-6; D: TRBD1; V: TRBV20-1; CDR3: CSADRGSPLHF; DNA: TGCAGTGCGGACAGGGGTTCACCCCTCCACTTT
size: -; J: TRBJ2-3; D: -; V: TRBV5-6; CDR3: CASSQTNIPDTQYF; DNA: TGTGCCAGCAGCCAGACCAACATTCCAGATACGCAGTATTTT
size: -; J: TRBJ2-3; D: TRBD2; V: TRBV10-3; CDR3: CAISAARLAGITDTQYF; DNA: TGTGCCATCAGTGCTGCAAGGCTAGCGGGAATCACAGATACGCAGTATTTT
size: many; J: TRBJ2-7; D: -; V: TRBV10-2; CDR3: CASSEPGSSYEQYF; DNA: TGCGCCAGCAGTGAGCCGGGGAGCTCCTACGAGCAGTACTTC
size: few; J: TRBJ2-2; D: -; V: TRBV12-3/TRBV12-4; CDR3: CASSPGFDTGELFF; DNA: TGTGCCAGCAGTCCCGGGTTCGACACCGGGGAGCTGTTTTTT
size: many; J: TRBJ2-5; D: -; V: TRBV4-1; CDR3: CASSPRGGETQYF; DNA: TGCGCCAGCAGCCCCAGGGGAGGAGAGACCCAGTACTTC
size: -; J: TRBJ2-3; D: -; V: TRBV10-3; CDR3: CAISDPRWSPDTQYF; DNA: TGTGCCATCAGTGACCCTAGATGGTCTCCAGATACGCAGTATTTT
size: few; J: TRBJ2-7; D: -; V: TRBV11-2; CDR3: CASSLVRVSEYEQYF; DNA: TGTGCCAGCAGCTTAGTACGGGTTTCGGAATACGAGCAGTACTTC
size: -; J: TRBJ2-7; D: -; V: TRBV20-1; CDR3: CSASSRYEQYF; DNA: TGCAGTGCTAGCAGCCGCTACGAGCAGTACTTC
size: -; J: TRBJ2-1; D: -; V: TRBV6-5; CDR3: CATSATPEIVSDEQFF; DNA: TGTGCCACGTCTGCGACCCCGGAGATAGTTAGCGATGAGCAGTTCTTC